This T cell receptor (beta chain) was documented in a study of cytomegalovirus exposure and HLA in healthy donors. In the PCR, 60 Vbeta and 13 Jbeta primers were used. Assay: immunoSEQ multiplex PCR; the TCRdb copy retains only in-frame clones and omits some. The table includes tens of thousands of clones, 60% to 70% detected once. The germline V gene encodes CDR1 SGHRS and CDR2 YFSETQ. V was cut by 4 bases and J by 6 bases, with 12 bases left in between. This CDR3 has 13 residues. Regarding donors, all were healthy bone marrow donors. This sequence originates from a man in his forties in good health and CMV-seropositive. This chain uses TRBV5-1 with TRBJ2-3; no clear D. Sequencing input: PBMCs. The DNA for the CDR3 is TGCGCCAGCAGCACGACTGTCCCGGATACGCAGTATTTT. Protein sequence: CASSTTVPDTQYF. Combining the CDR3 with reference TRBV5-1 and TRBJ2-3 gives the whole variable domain KAGVTQTPRYLIKTRGQQVTLSCSPISGHRSVSWYQQTPGQGLQFLFEYFSETQRNKGNFPGRFSGRQFSNSRSEMNVSTLELGDSALYLCASSTTVPDTQYFGPGTRLTVL.